The sample holds a few counts of the clone carrying this T cell receptor beta chain. The antigen is not known. The sample belongs to a study of cytomegalovirus exposure and HLA in healthy donors. General study results and limits: Trimming of TCR beta V- and J-genes showed a link, identified in a later analysis, to a missense DCLRE1C variant. In vitro, a few CMV-associated chains proved specific for CMV antigens.

The PCR made use of 60 Vbeta and 13 Jbeta primers. Generated by immunoSEQ multiplex PCR, the TCRdb table keeps only in-frame clones and is missing some. The table shows tens of thousands of clones, with 81% occurring only once. The sequence derives from a woman aged 30 to 39 in good health and CMV-seronegative. Sequenced: PBMCs.

The CDR3 DNA is TGTGCCAGCATTGGCAACAGGCAGAGAGAGGGCAATCAGCCCCAGCATTTT. This gives the protein CASIGNRQREGNQPQHF. This chain joins TRBV2 and TRBJ1-5; D may be TRBD1 (5 bases). CDR1 and CDR2 from the germline V gene are SNHLY and FYNNEI. CDR3 length: 17 amino acids. Trimming left V 7 bases short and J 2 bases short, with 21 bases between.